The 28 T cell receptor beta chains reported below all come from one sample, sequenced in a study of blood T cell repertoires in COVID-19 (TCRdb year 2020). The library relied on the immunoSEQ multiplex PCR assay. In its TCRdb copy, this immuneACCESS table keeps in-frame sequences only and misses some clones. Where compared with another copy, unresolved V genes explain less than half of these, and the others have no known cause. The sample records 130,000 or so clones, roughly four fifths of which are singletons. 12% of the sample belongs to the ten largest clones. Sequenced material: peripheral blood. Source of these receptors: a woman aged 55-70 years with acute or convalescent COVID-19.

The gene calls are TRBV11-2 and TRBJ1-6; TRBD1 matches at 7 bases. Germline-derived CDR1 and CDR2 are SGHAT and FQNNGV. CDR3 length: 15 amino acids. V lost 1 base to trimming and J lost 10 bases; unmatched junction nucleotides: 7. Written as DNA, the CDR3 is TGTGCCAGCAGCTTAGCACAGGGGCAGGAATCACCCCTCCACTTT. Residues: CASSLAQGQESPLHF.

The rearrangement links TRBV5-6 to TRBJ1-2; TRBD1 agrees at 9 bases. In germline, CDR1 is SGHDT, CDR2 YYEEEE. J gave up 7 bases and V 0 bases, and 1 base lay outside the gene matches. The CDR3 has 13 amino acids. The CDR3, as DNA: TGTGCCAGCAGCTTGGAGACAGGGGGTGGCTACACCTTC. It codes for CASSLETGGGYTF.

This clone was found a few times. The V and J genes are TRBV11-2 and TRBJ1-3, with 7 bases lining up with TRBD1. Germline V lookup: CDR1 SGHAT, CDR2 FQNNGV. V lost 5 bases, J lost 1 base, and 8 bases stayed unmatched. The CDR3 spans 16 residues. CDR3 in amino acids: CASSRQGPLSGNTIYF. The CDR3 DNA reads TGTGCCAGCAGCAGACAGGGCCCTTTATCTGGAAACACCATATATTTT.

J is TRBJ1-3 and V is TRBV30; 7 bases match TRBD1. The ends lost 3 bases at V and 2 bases at J; junction bases unmatched: 10. This CDR3 contains 16 residues. Germline assignment: CDR1 GTSNPN and CDR2 SVGIG (reference sequence). CDR3 sequence: CAWSPFTGVAGNTIYF. In nucleotides, the CDR3 is TGTGCCTGGAGCCCCTTTACAGGGGTCGCTGGAAACACCATATATTTT.

The V gene is TRBV2, the J gene TRBJ1-6; D gene unclear. CDR1 is SNHLY and CDR2 is FYNNEI in the germline V gene. This CDR3 is 13 amino acids long. V shed 7 bases and J shed 9 bases, with 13 bases lying between them. The CDR3 DNA follows: TGTGCCAGCACGAGGGATAATAGTTCACCCCTCCACTTT. It encodes CASTRDNSSPLHF.

The V and J genes are TRBV7-3 and TRBJ2-2; no clear D gene. The CDR3 covers 14 residues. Trimming removed 8 bases from V and 2 bases from J, with 12 bases in between. Per the germline V gene, CDR1 is SGHTA and CDR2 is FQGTGA. The CDR3, as DNA: TGTGCCAGCGGTAGAGATTATAACACCGGGGAGCTGTTTTTT. As protein: CASGRDYNTGELFF.

The chain joins TRBV7-6 to TRBJ2-7, with D possibly TRBD1 on 5 matching bases. The germline V gene has CDR1 SGHVS and CDR2 FNYEAQ. The CDR3 sequence is 16 residues long. V lost 0 bases, J lost 6 bases, and 18 bases lay in between. This chain's CDR3 is CASSLAQYNGQAEQYF. The DNA for the CDR3 is TGTGCCAGCAGCTTAGCGCAATATAACGGACAAGCCGAGCAGTACTTC.

The chain recombines TRBV7-9 with TRBJ1-5; no clear D gene. V gave up 4 bases and J gave up 8 bases, with 12 bases separating them. The CDR3 runs 13 residues. Germline loops: CDR1 SEHNR, CDR2 FQNEAQ (reference sequence). CDR3 in DNA: TGTGCCAGCAGCTCAAATTTGAGGGAGCCCCAGCATTTT. Protein product: CASSSNLREPQHF. The whole variable domain, remainder taken from reference TRBV7-9 and TRBJ1-5, is DTGVSQNPRHKITKRGQNVTFRCDPISEHNRLYWYRQTLGQGPEFLTYFQNEAQLEKSRLLSDRFSAERPKGSFSTLEIQRTEQGDSAMYLCASSSNLREPQHFGDGTRLSIL.

This chain joins TRBV24-1 and TRBJ2-2, with a tentative D call TRBD1 (6 bases). There are 16 residues in the CDR3. Looked up from germline, CDR1 is KGHDR and CDR2 is SFDVKD. Trimming stripped 3 bases from V and 6 bases from J, with 16 bases between. CDR3 nucleotide sequence: TGTGCCACCAGTGATCCCAGGGGAGTTTTTGCCGGGGAGCTGTTTTTT. Protein: CATSDPRGVFAGELFF.

The genes are TRBV6-1 and TRBJ1-1; D uncertain. V was clipped by 0 bases and J by 1 base, with 9 bases between them. CDR1 MNHNS and CDR2 SASEGT come from the germline V gene. CDR3 size: 15 residues. The CDR3 spells CASSEAEGRNTEAFF. CDR3 DNA: TGTGCCAGCAGTGAAGCAGAAGGGAGGAACACTGAAGCTTTCTTT.

The V call is TRBV2, the J call TRBJ1-5; no definite D call. Trimming took off 7 bases at V and 2 bases at J, with 15 bases between the two ends. Germline-derived CDR1 and CDR2 are SNHLY and FYNNEI. The CDR3 runs 15 residues. The CDR3 protein is CASTATTEGNQPQHF. The CDR3 DNA sequence: TGTGCCAGCACCGCAACAACCGAAGGCAATCAGCCCCAGCATTTT.

The chain links TRBV7-9 to TRBJ1-2; no clear D. Trimming shortened V by 1 base and J by 4 bases, and 13 bases separated the two germline ends. CDR1 is SEHNR and CDR2 is FQNEAQ in the germline V gene (reference sequence). The CDR3 is 15 residues long. For the CDR3, the DNA is TGTGCCAGCAGCTTAGTGATGGGTGCAGGCTATGGCTACACCTTC. Amino acids: CASSLVMGAGYGYTF.

This chain joins TRBV7-2 and TRBJ1-5; possible D gene TRBD1, 5 bases. The CDR3 loop spans 15 amino acids. Trimming removed 3 bases at V and 3 bases at J, with 12 bases between. Germline-derived CDR1 and CDR2 are SGHTA and FQGNSA. CDR3 in DNA: TGTGCCAGCAGCTTGTCCGGGGGGATCAATCAGCCCCAGCATTTT. Translated, it gives CASSLSGGINQPQHF.

The chain employs TRBV11-1 and TRBJ1-2; TRBD1 matches at 9 bases. CDR1 is SGHAT, CDR2 FQDESV, per germline (reference sequence). V was clipped by 5 bases and J by 2 bases; unmatched bases: 3. The CDR3 sequence is 14 residues long. In DNA, the CDR3 is TGTGCCAGCAGCACCGGACAGGGGAACTATGGCTACACCTTC. Translated: CASSTGQGNYGYTF.

This chain uses TRBV30 with TRBJ2-1; 10 bases match TRBD2. With V trimmed by 1 base and J by 4 bases, 4 bases remained unmatched. The CDR3 has 15 residues. Germline values: CDR1 GTSNPN, CDR2 SVGIG (reference sequence). CDR3 sequence: CAWSDGTSEYNEQFF. The CDR3 DNA reads TGTGCCTGGAGTGACGGGACTAGCGAGTACAATGAGCAGTTCTTC.

This clone was recorded once. The V call is TRBV7-9, the J call TRBJ1-5; 7 positions agree with TRBD1. Looked up from germline, CDR1 is SEHNR and CDR2 is FQNEAQ (reference sequence). The V segment lost 5 bases and the J segment 4 bases; nucleotides outside the gene matches: 8. There are 15 residues in the CDR3. CDR3 DNA: TGTGCCAGCAGCCGAACCGGGACAGTAAATCAGCCCCAGCATTTT. Translating gives CASSRTGTVNQPQHF.

The chain has TRBV21-1 and TRBJ1-2; the listed D gene, TRBD1, was not tested against the DNA. TRBV21-1 is reported as a pseudogene. CDR3 length: 17 amino acids. CDR3 nucleotide sequence: TGTGCCAGCAGTACAAACCTGACAGGGGGCGCAAGGAATGGCTACACCTTC. It codes for CASSTNLTGGARNGYTF.

The rearrangement joins TRBV2 to TRBJ1-6; tentative D call: TRBD1 (5 bases). The CDR3 runs 15 residues. The germline V gene encodes CDR1 SNHLY and CDR2 FYNNEI. V lost 3 bases and J 6 bases, leaving 12 bases between the germline ends. The CDR3, as DNA: TGTGCCAGCAGTGATGGGGCTATACGTAATTCACCCCTCCACTTT. This translates into CASSDGAIRNSPLHF.

This sequence joins TRBV5-1 and TRBJ2-3; 7 bases are shared with TRBD2. Germline CDR1 is SGHRS and CDR2 is YFSETQ. V trimming: 7 bases; J trimming: 4 bases; junction bases outside the gene matches: 6. The CDR3 has 13 amino acids. CDR3 coding DNA: TGCGCCAGCGGATCGGGGGGAGCAGATACGCAGTATTTT. Its translation is CASGSGGADTQYF.

The chain joins TRBV5-1 to TRBJ2-4; TRBD1 agrees at 7 bases. Trimming cost V 4 bases and J 7 bases; bases outside gene matches: 11. CDR1 is SGHRS and CDR2 is YFSETQ in the germline V gene. The CDR3 runs 15 residues. The CDR3 region is CASSPDQGVRNIQYF. The CDR3 DNA follows: TGCGCCAGCAGCCCAGACCAGGGGGTCAGGAACATTCAGTACTTC.

This chain connects TRBV12-2 to TRBJ1-2; the table's D call, TRBD1, was not checked against the DNA. TRBV12-2 is listed as a pseudogene. This CDR3 is built from 14 residues. The DNA for the CDR3 is TGTGCAAGTCGCTTAGGGACAGGGGGTAATGGCTACACCTTC. Its translation is CASRLGTGGNGYTF.

The gene calls are TRBV7-3 and TRBJ1-6; the D is unclear. The V gene's germline CDR1 is SGHTA and CDR2 FQGTGA. Trimming took 1 base from V and 0 from J, leaving 4 bases between them. The CDR3 runs to 15 residues. Here the CDR3 DNA reads TGTGCCAGCAGCTTAAGGAGCTCCTATAATTCACCCCTCCACTTT. This translates into CASSLRSSYNSPLHF.

The rearrangement links TRBV5-1 to TRBJ2-2; D gene uncertain. Germline assignment: CDR1 SGHRS and CDR2 YFSETQ. Trimming took off 5 bases at V and 0 bases at J, with 17 bases between the two ends. This CDR3 has 17 residues. CDR3 sequence: CASRPSVTRPNTGELFF. The CDR3 DNA is TGCGCCAGCAGGCCCTCTGTGACACGACCGAACACCGGGGAGCTGTTTTTT. The full variable domain, with the rest looked up from reference TRBV5-1 and TRBJ2-2, is KAGVTQTPRYLIKTRGQQVTLSCSPISGHRSVSWYQQTPGQGLQFLFEYFSETQRNKGNFPGRFSGRQFSNSRSEMNVSTLELGDSALYLCASRPSVTRPNTGELFFGEGSRLTVL.

The chain joins TRBV6-5 to TRBJ1-2, with a tentative D call TRBD1 (6 bases). Germline V gene sequence: CDR1 MNHEY, CDR2 SVGAGI. This CDR3 spans 13 amino acids. Trimming removed 7 bases from V and 8 bases from J, with 17 bases in between. The CDR3 nucleotides are TGTGCCAGCACCTATCTACAGGGTGGAGGCTACACCTTC. Amino acid sequence: CASTYLQGGGYTF.

This chain connects TRBV6-5 to TRBJ2-1; possible D gene TRBD1, 6 bases. V shed 7 bases and J shed 6 bases, with 19 bases lying between them. Germline V gene sequence: CDR1 MNHEY, CDR2 SVGAGI. CDR3 length: 15 residues. CDR3 sequence (DNA): TGTGCCAGCACCCAAGGACAGTTGTTGGGCAATGAGCAGTTCTTC. This translates into CASTQGQLLGNEQFF.

The chain has TRBV28 and TRBJ2-1, with D possibly TRBD2 on 6 matching bases. CDR1 MDHEN and CDR2 SYDVKM come from the germline V gene. The CDR3 contains 15 residues. Trimming took 3 bases from V and 6 from J, leaving 15 bases between them. The CDR3 DNA follows: TGTGCCAGCAGTTTGGCGGGACCCGACGGCAATGAGCAGTTCTTC. Protein sequence: CASSLAGPDGNEQFF.

The chain recombines TRBV5-1 with TRBJ2-1, with TRBD1 identical over 7 bases. Germline V gene sequence: CDR1 SGHRS, CDR2 YFSETQ. The junction had 12 bases not matched to a gene; V was cut back by 2 bases and J by 1 base. The CDR3 spans 18 residues. The DNA of the CDR3 is TGCGCCAGCAGCTTATCAGCCCCGGGACAGACTTCCTACAATGAGCAGTTCTTC. This sequence encodes CASSLSAPGQTSYNEQFF.

The chain carries TRBV5-4 and TRBJ2-1; 8 nucleotides match TRBD2. The CDR3 extends over 18 amino acids. V shed 3 bases, J shed 7 bases, and the junction held 18 bases outside the gene matches. Germline values: CDR1 SGHNT, CDR2 YYREEE (reference sequence). CDR3 in DNA: TGTGCCAGCAGCTGGGGGATACAGCGGGGGACAAAAGGGAATGAGCAGTTCTTC. Its protein product is CASSWGIQRGTKGNEQFF.